The 29 T cell receptor beta chains given below trace back to one sample, sequenced in a study of cytomegalovirus exposure and HLA in healthy donors. The primer mix had 60 Vbeta and 13 Jbeta primers. Sequencing was performed with immunoSEQ multiplex PCR; in TCRdb, only in-frame clones are kept and a portion is missing. Of under 200,000 clones in the sample, 81% are singletons; the top ten hold around 4%. Sequencing was carried out using PBMCs. The source of these receptors is a man between 50 and 59 years old in good health and CMV-seronegative.

This chain connects TRBV25-1 to TRBJ2-6; maybe TRBD2 (5 bases). The CDR3 is 16 residues long. V lost 0 bases and J 0 bases, leaving 6 bases between the germline ends. Germline values: CDR1 MGHDK, CDR2 SYGVNS. CDR3 in DNA: TGTGCCAGCAGTGAATATGGACTCTCTGGGGCCAACGTCCTGACTTTC. It codes for CASSEYGLSGANVLTF.

The chain has TRBV11-3 and TRBJ2-1; TRBD1 matches 9 bases. From germline, CDR1 is SGHNT and CDR2 YENEEA. This CDR3 has 18 residues. Unmatched junction bases numbered 11, after V lost 5 bases and J lost 0 bases. The CDR3 coding sequence is TGTGCCAGCAGCCCGGGACAGGGTGTTTTTCGCTCCTACAATGAGCAGTTCTTC. Its protein product is CASSPGQGVFRSYNEQFF.

The J gene is TRBJ2-3, the V gene TRBV7-9; 7 bases match TRBD1. The CDR3 length is 15 residues. The J segment lost 2 bases and the V segment lost 5 bases, leaving 7 bases of the junction unmatched. Germline V gene sequence: CDR1 SEHNR, CDR2 FQNEAQ (reference sequence). The CDR3 DNA sequence: TGTGCCAGCAGCCTCTTGACAGGGCCCACAGATACGCAGTATTTT. It encodes CASSLLTGPTDTQYF.

About this clone: Other DNA sequences in the sample encode the same CDR3. This chain joins TRBV19 and TRBJ1-4; tentative D call: TRBD1 (5 bases). The CDR3 has 13 amino acids. Germline assignment: CDR1 LNHDA and CDR2 SQIVND (reference sequence). The germline V and J ends were trimmed by 7 bases and 10 bases, with 16 bases remaining between them. CDR3 coding DNA: TGTGCCAGTAAAAGGGAAGGGACTCGAAAACTGTTTTTT. Translating gives CASKREGTRKLFF. The full variable domain, with the rest looked up from reference TRBV19 and TRBJ1-4, is DGGITQSPKYLFRKEGQNVTLSCEQNLNHDAMYWYRQDPGQGLRLIYYSQIVNDFQKGDIAEGYSVSREKKESFPLTVTSAQKNPTAFYLCASKREGTRKLFFGSGTQLSVL.

The V gene is TRBV19, the J gene TRBJ2-1; 8 positions agree with TRBD2. Germline lookup yields CDR1 LNHDA and CDR2 SQIVND (reference sequence). The CDR3 runs 14 residues. With V trimmed by 1 base and J by 7 bases, 3 bases remained unmatched. The CDR3 nucleotides are TGTGCCAGTAGTATAGGCGGGGGGCTAAATGAGCAGTTCTTC. This translates into CASSIGGGLNEQFF. The full variable domain, completed using reference TRBV19 and TRBJ2-1, is DGGITQSPKYLFRKEGQNVTLSCEQNLNHDAMYWYRQDPGQGLRLIYYSQIVNDFQKGDIAEGYSVSREKKESFPLTVTSAQKNPTAFYLCASSIGGGLNEQFFGPGTRLTVL.

This clone has just a few counts. The gene calls are TRBV21-1 and TRBJ1-6; TRBD1 was called by the table and not checked on the DNA. TRBV21-1 is recorded as a pseudogene. The CDR3 has 18 residues. CDR3 coding DNA: TGTGCCAGCAGCAAAGCACAATGGAAGGGGACAGCTAATTCACCCCTCCACTTT. Protein product: CASSKAQWKGTANSPLHF.

This clone is a singleton in its sample. CDR3 region: CASSLDFDRTYEQYF. CDR3 coding DNA: TGTGCCAGCAGCTTGGATTTTGACAGAACCTACGAGCAGTACTTC. The J gene is TRBJ2-5, the V gene TRBV5-6; D perhaps matches TRBD1 (5 bases). The J call may be incorrect, as the DNA end agrees better with TRBJ2-7. Per germline, CDR1 SGHDT and CDR2 YYEEEE. The CDR3 spans 15 residues.

This clone was detected only a few times. The rearrangement uses TRBV11-2 and TRBJ2-7; 7 bases match TRBD1. The CDR3 is 16 amino acids. Germline-derived CDR1 and CDR2 are SGHAT and FQNNGV. The V gene end was trimmed by 5 bases and the J gene end by 4 bases; junction bases not matched to a gene: 14. This chain's CDR3 is CASSASRGQSIYEQYF. For the CDR3, the DNA is TGTGCCAGCAGCGCCTCGAGGGGACAGTCCATTTACGAGCAGTACTTC.

The chain recombines TRBV9 with TRBJ2-5, with 10 nucleotides matching TRBD1. J gave up 5 bases and V 4 bases, and 14 bases lay outside the gene matches. Germline V gives CDR1 SGDLS, CDR2 YYNGEE. This CDR3 is built from 17 residues. The CDR3 DNA is TGTGCCAGCAGCCATGGACAGGGGGGAGTACTGGGGGAGACCCAGTACTTC. Its protein product is CASSHGQGGVLGETQYF.

This sequence joins TRBV6-5 and TRBJ1-4; 7 bases are a match to TRBD1. J gave up 7 bases and V 7 bases, and 9 bases lay outside the gene matches. Germline lookup yields CDR1 MNHEY and CDR2 SVGAGI. The CDR3 length is 14 residues. This CDR3 is CASTSRDSGEKLFF. CDR3 sequence (DNA): TGTGCCAGCACTTCCCGGGACAGCGGTGAAAAACTGTTTTTT.

J is TRBJ1-2 and V is TRBV5-1; 8 bases are a match to TRBD1. This CDR3 has 15 amino acids. Losses at the gene ends were 1 base for V and 3 bases for J; bases not matched to a gene: 5. The germline CDR1 and CDR2 sequences are SGHRS and YFSETQ. The CDR3 reads CASSLRTGTHYGYTF. The DNA for the CDR3 is TGCGCCAGCAGCTTGAGGACAGGGACCCACTATGGCTACACCTTC.

The chain employs TRBV4-1 and TRBJ2-1, with 8 bases aligning to TRBD1. J was trimmed by 4 bases and V by 1 base; bases with no gene match: 0. Germline V gives CDR1 MGHRA, CDR2 YSYEKL. The CDR3 is made up of 14 amino acids. In DNA form, the CDR3 reads TGCGCCAGCAGCCAAGGACAGGGGTACAATGAGCAGTTCTTC. It yields the protein CASSQGQGYNEQFF.

The chain couples TRBV5-6 to TRBJ1-1, with 8 bases that match TRBD1. This CDR3 comprises 18 residues. The trim removed 4 bases at V and 0 bases at J, leaving 14 bases unmatched. Germline V CDR1 and CDR2: SGHDT, YYEEEE. The CDR3 region is CASSRAWDRTPLNTEAFF. CDR3 coding DNA: TGTGCCAGCAGCCGGGCTTGGGACAGGACTCCTTTGAACACTGAAGCTTTCTTT. Variable domain in full (rest from reference TRBV5-6 and TRBJ1-1): DAGVTQSPTHLIKTRGQQVTLRCSPKSGHDTVSWYQQALGQGPQFIFQYYEEEERQRGNFPDRFSGHQFPNYSSELNVNALLLGDSALYLCASSRAWDRTPLNTEAFFGQGTRLTVV.

This chain connects TRBV9 to TRBJ2-1; 10 bases align to TRBD2. V trimming: 0 bases; J trimming: 9 bases; junction bases outside the gene matches: 6. This CDR3 region has 15 residues. CDR1 and CDR2 (germline): SGDLS, YYNGEE. Here the CDR3 reads CASSVASGGAFEQFF. DNA of the CDR3: TGTGCCAGCAGCGTAGCAAGCGGGGGGGCCTTTGAGCAGTTCTTC.

The CDR3 protein is CASSLQLGGGYTF. In DNA form, the CDR3 reads TGTGCCAGCAGCTTACAGTTGGGGGGAGGCTACACCTTC. This chain uses TRBV7-8 with TRBJ1-2; D might be TRBD1 (5 bases). Trimming removed 2 bases from V and 8 bases from J, with 12 bases in between. The CDR3 loop spans 13 amino acids. CDR1 SGHVS and CDR2 FQNEAQ come from the germline V gene.

The CDR3 DNA follows: TGTGCCAGCAGCTTAGCGCAGGACAGGGGTATAAGGTCACCCCTCCACTTT. Translation: CASSLAQDRGIRSPLHF. The rearrangement links TRBV7-9 to TRBJ1-6; 9 bases line up with TRBD1. Germline CDR1 and CDR2: SEHNR and FQNEAQ (reference sequence). Trimming took 0 bases from V and 10 from J; bases not matched to a gene: 10. The CDR3 extends over 17 amino acids.

This clone was detected only once. This chain uses TRBV6-6 with TRBJ2-7; TRBD2 agrees at 7 bases. In germline, CDR1 is MNHNY, CDR2 SVGAGI (reference sequence). The J segment lost 3 bases and the V segment lost 5 bases, leaving 7 bases of the junction unmatched. The CDR3 totals 14 residues. CDR3 in amino acids: CASSPGTTHYEQYF. CDR3 coding DNA: TGTGCCAGCAGTCCCGGGACTACCCACTACGAGCAGTACTTC.

The chain links TRBV7-2 to TRBJ2-2, with D possibly matching TRBD2 (5 bases). The CDR3 runs 14 residues. V lost 3 bases and J 4 bases, leaving 9 bases between the germline ends. Germline V gene data show CDR1 as SGHTA and CDR2 as FQGNSA. The CDR3 DNA reads as TGTGCCAGCAGCTTGTCGGGGTCCACCGGGGAGCTGTTTTTT. It translates to CASSLSGSTGELFF.

The chain combines TRBV5-8 with TRBJ1-3; TRBD1 agrees at 7 bases. The CDR3 covers 15 residues. V was pared by 5 bases and J by 5 bases, with 10 bases of the junction left unmatched. Germline V CDR1 and CDR2: SGHTS, YDEGEE. The CDR3 here is CASRVRQGLRNTIYF. The CDR3 DNA sequence: TGTGCCAGCAGAGTCCGACAGGGTTTGCGAAACACCATATATTTT.

The chain links TRBV6-5 to TRBJ2-5; no clear D. The DNA end is a closer match to TRBJ2-7, so the J assignment may be wrong. CDR1 is MNHEY and CDR2 is SVGAGI in the germline V gene. The CDR3 runs 13 residues. Written as DNA, the CDR3 is TGTGCCAGCAGTTACCGTTTTTCCCACGAGCAGTACTTC. It specifies CASSYRFSHEQYF.

This clone was seen a few times. This rearrangement joins TRBV15 to TRBJ2-6; a possible D gene is TRBD1 (6 bases). CDR1 is LNHNV, CDR2 YYDKDF, per germline (reference sequence). The CDR3 is made up of 15 amino acids. Trimming shortened V by 1 base and J by 2 bases, and 6 bases separated the two germline ends. CDR3 coding DNA: TGTGCCACCAGCAGAGGGGACACTGGGGCCAACGTCCTGACTTTC. It specifies CATSRGDTGANVLTF.

The chain carries TRBV19 and TRBJ1-5; possibly TRBD1 for D (5 bases). CDR1 and CDR2 from the germline V gene are LNHDA and SQIVND (reference sequence). The V gene lost 3 bases and the J gene lost 10 bases, with 10 bases spanning the gap. There are 12 residues in the CDR3. CDR3 region: CASSIVDKPQHF. As DNA, the CDR3 is TGTGCCAGTAGTATTGTGGACAAACCCCAGCATTTT. Full variable domain (missing parts from reference TRBV19 and TRBJ1-5): DGGITQSPKYLFRKEGQNVTLSCEQNLNHDAMYWYRQDPGQGLRLIYYSQIVNDFQKGDIAEGYSVSREKKESFPLTVTSAQKNPTAFYLCASSIVDKPQHFGDGTRLSIL.

The genes are TRBV10-3 and TRBJ2-2, with D perhaps matching TRBD2 (7 bases). The V gene lost 11 bases and the J gene lost 3 bases, with 13 bases spanning the gap. From germline, CDR1 is ENHRY and CDR2 SYGVKD. This CDR3 has 13 residues. CDR3 in DNA: TGTGCCTCCCGGGGGGCCTACACCGGGGAGCTGTTTTTT. Its translation: CASRGAYTGELFF.

The chain combines TRBV10-3 with TRBJ2-7, with 7 bases aligning to TRBD1. CDR1 is ENHRY, CDR2 SYGVKD, per germline. The CDR3 runs 14 residues. J was trimmed by 3 bases and V by 8 bases; bases with no gene match: 10. In nucleotides, the CDR3 is TGTGCCATCGGCCTGACAGGGACGGTCTACGAGCAGTACTTC. Translation gives CAIGLTGTVYEQYF.

This clone was found once. The chain couples TRBV10-3 to TRBJ1-1; D is possibly TRBD1 (6 bases). The CDR3 runs to 13 residues. With 10 bases removed from V and 11 bases from J, the gap between germline ends came to 23 bases. Germline V gene data show CDR1 as ENHRY and CDR2 as SYGVKD. In DNA, the CDR3 is TGTGCCACTATGGACAGCCCAGTAACAGGGGCTTTCTTT. Translated, it gives CATMDSPVTGAFF.

This clone was detected a few times. The chain links TRBV5-1 to TRBJ1-2, with D perhaps TRBD1 (6 bases). The ends were cut back, 0 bases at V and 2 bases at J, with 14 bases in the middle. The CDR3 is 16 residues long. The germline CDR1 and CDR2 sequences are SGHRS and YFSETQ. CDR3 protein: CASSLGSRGGNYGYTF. In DNA, the CDR3 is TGCGCCAGCAGCTTGGGAAGCAGGGGAGGGAACTATGGCTACACCTTC.

The gene calls are TRBV15 and TRBJ1-4; D unresolved. V gave up 5 bases and J gave up 0 bases, with 13 bases separating them. The CDR3 contains 16 residues. Germline V CDR1 and CDR2: LNHNV, YYDKDF (reference sequence). In DNA, the CDR3 is TGTGCCACCAGCCGACTGGATTTTGCAACTAATGAAAAACTGTTTTTT. It codes for CATSRLDFATNEKLFF.

This rearrangement joins TRBV4-1 to TRBJ1-1; the D gene is possibly TRBD1 (6 bases). Trimming stripped 0 bases from V and 1 base from J, with 9 bases between. This CDR3 has 15 residues. CDR1 is MGHRA, CDR2 YSYEKL, per germline. CDR3 loop: CASSQENRENTEAFF. CDR3 DNA: TGCGCCAGCAGCCAAGAAAACAGGGAGAACACTGAAGCTTTCTTT.

The rearrangement links TRBV5-5 to TRBJ1-6; no firm D call. Germline CDR1 and CDR2: SGHKS and YYEKEE (reference sequence). V lost 1 base, J lost 8 bases, and 10 bases lay in between. The CDR3 sequence is 14 residues long. CDR3 sequence: CASSLHQEDSPLHF. CDR3 coding DNA: TGTGCCAGCAGCTTGCACCAGGAGGATTCACCCCTCCACTTT.